These 24 T cell receptor beta chains came from one sample sequenced in a study of CD8 T cells in Susac syndrome. An amount of RNA that ranged from roughly 0.45 to 1 ug was reverse transcribed with random hexamers. Each CDR3 protein is one row after TCRdb ran MiXCR on the immunoSEQ multiplex PCR reads. Among around 110,000 distinct CDR3 sequences listed, over 90% were seen once. The sequencing sample was made of CD4+ T cells from PBMCs. Receptor source: a human donor with Susac syndrome.

This clonotype was recorded only once. The chain uses TRBV5-1 and TRBJ2-6; 8 bases align to TRBD2. The CDR3 covers 19 residues. CDR1 and CDR2 from the germline V gene are SGHRS and YFSETQ. The junction had 10 bases not matched to a gene; V was cut back by 2 bases and J by 0 bases. The CDR3 loop reads CASSLLIGGTSSGANVLTF. In DNA, the CDR3 is TGCGCCAGCAGCTTACTCATTGGCGGGACTAGCTCTGGGGCCAACGTCCTGACTTTC.

V is TRBV9 and J is TRBJ1-1; TRBD1 is a possible D gene (6 bases). The CDR3 sequence is 16 residues long. CDR1 SGDLS and CDR2 YYNGEE come from the germline V gene. V lost 5 bases and J lost 3, with 20 bases in between. DNA of the CDR3: TGTGCCAGCAGAACACGGGGGGCGGAGAGGGACACTGAAGCTTTCTTT. It is translated as CASRTRGAERDTEAFF.

The chain has TRBV3-1 and TRBJ2-7; 10 bases match TRBD1. The CDR3 is 17 amino acids. Germline CDR1 reads LGHDT; CDR2 reads YNNKEL (reference sequence). V lost 4 bases to trimming and J lost 4 bases; unmatched junction nucleotides: 13. CDR3 region: CASSPAQSTGGRYEQYF. The CDR3 region has the DNA TGTGCCAGCAGCCCGGCCCAATCGACAGGGGGCAGGTACGAGCAGTACTTC.

The chain recombines TRBV28 with TRBJ2-7, with 7 positions matching TRBD1. CDR3 length equals 13 residues. The germline gives CDR1 MDHEN, CDR2 SYDVKM. CDR3 DNA: TGTGCAACCAAACCGGGACAGCTCTACGAGCAGTACTTC. Translating it yields CATKPGQLYEQYF.

This clonotype was recorded only once. The CDR3 reads CSVDSEAFF. DNA for the CDR3: TGCAGCGTTGACAGTGAAGCTTTCTTT. J is TRBJ1-1 and V is TRBV29-1; D remains ambiguous. Germline V lookup: CDR1 SQVTM, CDR2 ANQGSEA. CDR3 length: 9 residues. Deletions cut 3 bases from V and 7 bases from J, with 3 bases between.

V and J are TRBV2 and TRBJ2-7, with TRBD1 matching over 8 bases. Germline values: CDR1 SNHLY, CDR2 FYNNEI. V lost 6 bases and J lost 6; bases outside the gene matches: 13. The CDR3 covers 15 residues. This chain's CDR3 is CASRGFPDTGGEQYF. CDR3 DNA sequence: TGTGCCAGCAGGGGGTTCCCGGATACAGGGGGCGAGCAGTACTTC.

The V and J genes are TRBV24-1 and TRBJ2-1; 10 bases fit TRBD1. CDR3 length: 14 amino acids. CDR1 is KGHDR and CDR2 is SFDVKD in the germline V gene. V lost 6 bases and J lost 9; bases outside the gene matches: 7. The chain's CDR3 is CATSKGQGSGEQFF. The CDR3 nucleotides are TGTGCCACCAGTAAGGGACAGGGGTCAGGTGAGCAGTTCTTC.

The chain carries TRBV5-1 and TRBJ2-7, with D possibly matching TRBD2 (5 bases). The germline CDR1 and CDR2 sequences are SGHRS and YFSETQ. The CDR3 totals 16 residues. The V end was cut by 4 bases, the J end by 6 bases, with 23 bases between. The CDR3 loop is CASSQKGDYTFSEQYF. For the CDR3, the DNA is TGCGCCAGCAGCCAGAAAGGCGACTATACTTTCAGCGAGCAGTACTTC.

This chain links TRBV20-1 with TRBJ2-5, with 14 bases matching TRBD2. This CDR3 has 19 residues. Per the germline V gene, CDR1 is DFQATT and CDR2 is SNEGSKA (reference sequence). V lost 1 base, J lost 5 bases, and 15 bases stayed unmatched. CDR3 region: CSARAPKTGTSGGVETQYF. Written as DNA, the CDR3 is TGCAGTGCTAGAGCCCCAAAAACCGGGACTAGCGGGGGAGTTGAGACCCAGTACTTC.

This chain uses TRBV30 with TRBJ2-5, with unresolved D. Trimming took 0 bases from V and 4 from J, leaving 3 bases between them. The CDR3 sequence is 11 residues long. Germline lookup yields CDR1 GTSNPN and CDR2 SVGIG (reference sequence). Written as DNA, the CDR3 is TGTGCCTGGAGTGTAGGAGAGACCCAGTACTTC. Amino acid sequence: CAWSVGETQYF.

The CDR3 coding sequence is TGCAGTGCTTTTACGTCGGGCCAGCCCCAGCATTTT. This translates into CSAFTSGQPQHF. V and J are TRBV20-1 and TRBJ1-5; D is unresolved. This CDR3 spans 12 amino acids. The V end was cut by 5 bases, the J end by 7 bases, with 12 bases between. Germline V gene data show CDR1 as DFQATT and CDR2 as SNEGSKA (reference sequence).

V usage is TRBV2 and J usage is TRBJ2-1; TRBD1 matches at 12 bases. The CDR3 consists of 13 residues. Germline CDR1 is SNHLY and CDR2 is FYNNEI. Germline trimming cut 6 bases from V and 10 bases from J; bases unmatched to any gene: 4. CDR3 sequence reads: CASSGTGGREQFF. As DNA, the CDR3 is TGTGCCAGCAGCGGGACAGGGGGCCGAGAGCAGTTCTTC.

This chain's CDR3 is CASSLGPRPSNYGYTF. The CDR3 coding sequence is TGTGCCAGCAGCCTTGGACCGCGCCCTTCTAACTATGGCTACACCTTC. The chain joins TRBV5-6 to TRBJ1-2; D gene ambiguous. The CDR3 extends over 16 amino acids. V lost 4 bases, J lost 0 bases, and 16 bases lay in between. In germline, CDR1 is SGHDT, CDR2 YYEEEE.

V is TRBV6-5 and J is TRBJ1-2; D unresolved. The V end was cut by 0 bases, the J end by 6 bases, with 5 bases between. Germline loops: CDR1 MNHEY, CDR2 SVGAGI. The length of the CDR3 is 12 residues. The DNA of the CDR3 is TGTGCCAGCAGTTACTCTGGGGATGGCTACACCTTC. It specifies CASSYSGDGYTF.

The J gene is TRBJ2-7, the V gene TRBV29-1; 7 nucleotides align to TRBD1. The CDR3 is 12 residues long. V was pared by 7 bases and J by 0 bases, with 3 bases of the junction left unmatched. CDR1 is SQVTM and CDR2 is ANQGSEA in the germline V gene. The CDR3 sequence: CSGRTGSYEQYF. In DNA, the CDR3 is TGCAGCGGAAGGACAGGCTCCTACGAGCAGTACTTC.

The rearrangement uses TRBV29-1 and TRBJ1-1, with 9 bases matching TRBD1. Germline values: CDR1 SQVTM, CDR2 ANQGSEA. V was clipped by 7 bases and J by 5 bases; unmatched bases: 11. The CDR3 covers 14 residues. The CDR3 sequence is CSAIRGDRGTEAFF. Written as DNA, the CDR3 is TGCAGCGCAATCCGGGGAGACAGGGGGACTGAAGCTTTCTTT.

Points on this clonotype: The germline gene is not matched at one end of the junction; a read error may be the cause. This chain connects TRBV5-6 to TRBJ2-5; D is ambiguous. The germline V gene has CDR1 SGHDT and CDR2 YYEEEE. This CDR3 region has 13 residues. The CDR3 loop reads CASSIHPQETKYF. CDR3 DNA sequence: TGTGCCAGCAGCATCCACCCCCAAGAGACCAAGTACTTC.

J is TRBJ2-1 and V is TRBV9; D gene unclear. Germline V lookup: CDR1 SGDLS, CDR2 YYNGEE. Trimming cost V 0 bases and J 8 bases, with 9 bases left between them. The CDR3 runs to 13 residues. The CDR3 DNA follows: TGTGCCAGCAGCGTAGCCCCTGGTGATGAGCAGTTCTTC. It encodes CASSVAPGDEQFF. Variable domain in full (rest from reference TRBV9 and TRBJ2-1): DSGVTQTPKHLITATGQRVTLRCSPRSGDLSVYWYQQSLDQGLQFLIQYYNGEERAKGNILERFSAQQFPDLHSELNLSSLELGDSALYFCASSVAPGDEQFFGPGTRLTVL.

The rearrangement uses TRBV5-1 and TRBJ1-5; D is perhaps TRBD1 (5 bases). The CDR3 has 15 residues. Germline V lookup: CDR1 SGHRS, CDR2 YFSETQ. V lost 0 bases, J lost 3 bases, and 10 bases lay in between. CDR3 nucleotide sequence: TGCGCCAGCAGCTTGGGATCAGGGAACAATCAGCCCCAGCATTTT. Residues: CASSLGSGNNQPQHF.

The V call is TRBV14, the J call TRBJ2-5; D might be TRBD2 (6 bases). Germline V lookup: CDR1 SGHDN, CDR2 FVKESK. Trimming cost V 1 base and J 4 bases, with 19 bases left between them. The CDR3 consists of 17 residues. The CDR3, as DNA: TGTGCCAGCAGCCAAGCGGGGGTTAGGGCCCTAGGAGAGACCCAGTACTTC. Amino acids: CASSQAGVRALGETQYF. Variable domain in full (rest from reference TRBV14 and TRBJ2-5): EAGVTQFPSHSVIEKGQTVTLRCDPISGHDNLYWYRRVMGKEIKFLLHFVKESKQDESGMPNNRFLAERTGGTYSTLKVQPAELEDSGVYFCASSQAGVRALGETQYFGPGTRLLVL.

CDR3 region: CSEITGGVSYNEQFF. The CDR3 DNA follows: TGCAGCGAAATCACAGGGGGCGTTTCCTACAATGAGCAGTTCTTC. The J gene is TRBJ2-1, the V gene TRBV29-1, with TRBD1 matching 9 bases. The trim removed 7 bases at V and 1 base at J, leaving 8 bases unmatched. The CDR3 totals 15 residues. The germline gives CDR1 SQVTM, CDR2 ANQGSEA.

CDR3 residues: CSVGSSGGDNEQFF. CDR3 DNA sequence: TGCAGCGTTGGCTCCAGCGGGGGGGACAATGAGCAGTTCTTC. This sequence joins TRBV29-1 and TRBJ2-1; TRBD2 aligns across 10 bases. Germline values: CDR1 SQVTM, CDR2 ANQGSEA. V lost 4 bases and J lost 5; bases outside the gene matches: 5. The CDR3 sequence is 14 residues long.

This chain links TRBV20-1 with TRBJ2-5; 8 bases fit TRBD2. CDR3 length equals 14 residues. Trimming removed 4 bases from V and 7 bases from J; junction bases left unmatched: 11. CDR1 is DFQATT and CDR2 is SNEGSKA in the germline V gene (reference sequence). CDR3 protein: CSATENLAGGTQYF. CDR3 coding DNA: TGCAGTGCTACCGAGAATCTAGCGGGCGGGACCCAGTACTTC.

The chain uses TRBV18 and TRBJ2-3; TRBD1 matches 8 bases. Germline V CDR1 and CDR2: KGHSH, LQKENI. CDR3 size: 13 residues. V gave up 6 bases and J gave up 6 bases; unmatched junction bases: 5. The CDR3 here is CASSWTGTDTQYF. In DNA form, the CDR3 reads TGTGCCAGCTCCTGGACAGGGACGGATACGCAGTATTTT.